The T cell receptor (beta chain) described here comes from a study of patients and donors after allogeneic stem cell transplantation. The CDR3 is 11 amino acids. The V end was cut by 5 bases, the J end by 8 bases, with 9 bases between. In TCRdb, the RT-PCR reads were re-called with MiXCR into one record per CDR3 protein. The repertoire holds under 1,500 distinct CDR3 sequences, less than 45% seen once, with 30% to 35% in the top ten. The chain joins TRBV12-3 or TRBV12-4 to TRBJ1-1, with a possible D match to TRBD1 (5 bases). The sequence was collected from a human donor who was either an allogeneic HSCT recipient or a stem cell or donor lymphocyte infusion donor (not recorded which). It is not recorded whose cells these are; they may come from a transplant donor. The sequenced material came from blood, either unsorted or a sorted T cell fraction (not recorded which). The CDR3 bases are TGTGCCAGCAGTCGACAGCACGAAGCTTTCTTT. Translation gives CASSRQHEAFF.